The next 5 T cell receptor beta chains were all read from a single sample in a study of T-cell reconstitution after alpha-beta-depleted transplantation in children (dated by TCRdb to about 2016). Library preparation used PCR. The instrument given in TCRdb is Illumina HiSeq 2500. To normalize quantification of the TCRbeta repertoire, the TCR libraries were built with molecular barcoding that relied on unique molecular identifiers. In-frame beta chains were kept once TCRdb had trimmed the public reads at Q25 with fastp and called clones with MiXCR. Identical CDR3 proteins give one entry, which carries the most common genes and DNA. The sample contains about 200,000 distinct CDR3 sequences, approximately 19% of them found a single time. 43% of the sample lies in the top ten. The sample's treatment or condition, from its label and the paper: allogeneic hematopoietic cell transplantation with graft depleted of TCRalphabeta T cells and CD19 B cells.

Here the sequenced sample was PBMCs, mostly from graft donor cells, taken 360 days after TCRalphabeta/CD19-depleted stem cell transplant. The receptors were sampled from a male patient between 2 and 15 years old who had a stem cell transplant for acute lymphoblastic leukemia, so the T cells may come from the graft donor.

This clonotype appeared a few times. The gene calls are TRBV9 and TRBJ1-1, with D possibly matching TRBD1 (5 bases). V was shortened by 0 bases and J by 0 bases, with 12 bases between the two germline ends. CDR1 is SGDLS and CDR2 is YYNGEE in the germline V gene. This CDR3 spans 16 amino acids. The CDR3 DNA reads TGTGCCAGCAGCGTAGGCAGGGCAGGTATGAACACTGAAGCTTTCTTT. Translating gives CASSVGRAGMNTEAFF.

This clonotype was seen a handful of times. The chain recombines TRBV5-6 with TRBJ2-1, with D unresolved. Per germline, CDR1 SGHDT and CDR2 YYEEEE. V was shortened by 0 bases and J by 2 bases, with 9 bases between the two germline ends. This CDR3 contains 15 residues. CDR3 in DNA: TGTGCCAGCAGCTTGGTGGGCCTAGCCTACAATGAGCAGTTCTTC. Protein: CASSLVGLAYNEQFF.

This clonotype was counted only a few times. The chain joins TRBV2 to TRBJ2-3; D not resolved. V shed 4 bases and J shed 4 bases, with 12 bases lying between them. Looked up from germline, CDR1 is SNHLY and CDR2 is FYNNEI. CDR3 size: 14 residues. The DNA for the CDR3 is TGTGCCAGCAGTGGTGTCCGGCGACCAGATACGCAGTATTTT. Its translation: CASSGVRRPDTQYF.

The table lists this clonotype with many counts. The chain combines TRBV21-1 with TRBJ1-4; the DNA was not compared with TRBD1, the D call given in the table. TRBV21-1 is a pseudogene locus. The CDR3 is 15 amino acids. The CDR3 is CASTPLWEGNEKLFF. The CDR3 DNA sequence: TGTGCCAGCACCCCCCTGTGGGAGGGGAATGAAAAACTGTTTTTT.

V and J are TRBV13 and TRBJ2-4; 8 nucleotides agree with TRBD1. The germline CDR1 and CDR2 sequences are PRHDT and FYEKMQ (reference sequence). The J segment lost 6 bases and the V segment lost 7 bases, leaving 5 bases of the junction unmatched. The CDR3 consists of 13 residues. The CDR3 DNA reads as TGTGCCAGCAAAAACGGGACAGGAAACATTCAGTACTTC. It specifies CASKNGTGNIQYF.